A selection of T cell receptor beta chains follows, all from one sample in a study of Ad26.COV2.S vaccination and SARS-CoV-2 variants. Sequencing used immunoSEQ multiplex PCR; TCRdb keeps in-frame clones, though not all of them. Altogether around 370,000 clones are present, about 88% being singletons, with the ten largest covering 2.5% to 3.5%. This sample comprised peripheral blood, obtained in a trial of Ad26.COV2.S vaccine versus placebo. These TCRs come from a person aged 18-65 years who received the Ad26.COV2.S COVID-19 vaccine or a placebo. CDR3s include the opening cysteine and the closing phenylalanine or tryptophan. D genes are given only for firm matches. Not all rows give a size; the values are once, few, many and, for expanded clones, a class.

V: TRBV7-9
size: -
D: -
J: TRBJ1-2
DNA: TGTGCCAGCAGCTCAGGGTCAGGGGAGAGATACTATGGCTACACCTTC
CDR3: CASSSGSGERYYGYTF

V: TRBV11-2
size: few
D: -
J: TRBJ1-5
DNA: TGTGCCAGCAGCTCCGGTCAGGCGAGCAATCAGCCCCAGCATTTT
CDR3: CASSSGQASNQPQHF

V: TRBV4-1
size: -
D: -
J: TRBJ1-1
DNA: TGCGCCAGCAGCCAGGGGGCAGGGGAAACTGAAGCTTTCTTT
CDR3: CASSQGAGETEAFF

V: TRBV3-1/TRBV3-2
size: -
D: -
J: TRBJ2-6
DNA: TGTGCCAGCAGCCACCTGGGGGGCTCTGGGGCCAACGTCCTGACTTTC
CDR3: CASSHLGGSGANVLTF

V: TRBV7-2
size: -
D: -
J: TRBJ1-3
DNA: TGTGCCAGCAGCCCGCAGGGGCCTGGAAACACCATATATTTT
CDR3: CASSPQGPGNTIYF

V: TRBV6-5
size: -
D: -
J: TRBJ2-3
DNA: TGTGCCAGCAGTCGACGGGGGACATACACAGATACGCAGTATTTT
CDR3: CASSRRGTYTDTQYF

V: TRBV30
size: -
D: -
J: TRBJ2-3
DNA: TGTGCCTGGAGTTTGACAGCCGGCACAGATACGCAGTATTTT
CDR3: CAWSLTAGTDTQYF

V: TRBV13
size: -
D: -
J: TRBJ2-3
DNA: TGTGCCAGCAGCAATTCATCAGATACGCAGTATTTT
CDR3: CASSNSSDTQYF

V: TRBV13
size: -
D: -
J: TRBJ1-1
DNA: TGTGCCAGCAGGCATGAGAGGGGGGACACTGAAGCTTTCTTT
CDR3: CASRHERGDTEAFF

V: TRBV3-1/TRBV3-2
size: -
D: -
J: TRBJ2-7
DNA: TGTGCCAGCAGCCAATCCCCGGGCTCCTACGAGCAGTACTTC
CDR3: CASSQSPGSYEQYF

V: TRBV7-6
size: -
D: TRBD1
J: TRBJ2-7
DNA: TGTGCCAGCAGCCCCGGGACAGGGGGCCGCGAGCAGTACTTC
CDR3: CASSPGTGGREQYF

V: TRBV5-4
size: -
D: TRBD1
J: TRBJ1-6
DNA: TGTGCCAGCAGCTTGGCGACAGGGGGCTCACCCCTCCACTTT
CDR3: CASSLATGGSPLHF

V: TRBV19
size: -
D: -
J: TRBJ1-5
DNA: TGTGCCAGTAGTATTCAGGGGTATAGCAATCAGCCCCAGCATTTT
CDR3: CASSIQGYSNQPQHF

V: TRBV9
size: once
D: -
J: TRBJ2-1
DNA: TGTGCCAGCAGCACTCTTACGTTCGCTAATAATTACAATGAGCAGTTCTTC
CDR3: CASSTLTFANNYNEQFF

V: TRBV9
size: -
D: -
J: TRBJ2-5
DNA: TGTGCCAGCAGCGTAGTGTCCGCGGTAGAGACCCAGTACTTC
CDR3: CASSVVSAVETQYF

V: TRBV11-2
size: -
D: -
J: TRBJ2-1
DNA: TGTGCCAGCAGCTTAGGATCGTCAGCTTCCTACAATGAGCAGTTCTTC
CDR3: CASSLGSSASYNEQFF

V: TRBV12-3/TRBV12-4
size: -
D: -
J: TRBJ1-2
DNA: TGTGCCAGCAGTTTGGGGGGGCACGGTGGCTACACCTTC
CDR3: CASSLGGHGGYTF

V: TRBV29-1
size: -
D: -
J: TRBJ2-7
DNA: TGCAGCGTTGAAGAGGGGGACTGGCCCTACGAGCAGTACTTC
CDR3: CSVEEGDWPYEQYF

V: TRBV11-2
size: -
D: -
J: TRBJ2-7
DNA: TGTGCCAGCAGCTTAGCCGGTGGGAGAGGCTCCTACGAGCAGTACTTC
CDR3: CASSLAGGRGSYEQYF

V: TRBV10-3
size: once
D: -
J: TRBJ1-1
DNA: TGTGCCATCAGTGACCCCGACAACACTGAAGCTTTCTTT
CDR3: CAISDPDNTEAFF